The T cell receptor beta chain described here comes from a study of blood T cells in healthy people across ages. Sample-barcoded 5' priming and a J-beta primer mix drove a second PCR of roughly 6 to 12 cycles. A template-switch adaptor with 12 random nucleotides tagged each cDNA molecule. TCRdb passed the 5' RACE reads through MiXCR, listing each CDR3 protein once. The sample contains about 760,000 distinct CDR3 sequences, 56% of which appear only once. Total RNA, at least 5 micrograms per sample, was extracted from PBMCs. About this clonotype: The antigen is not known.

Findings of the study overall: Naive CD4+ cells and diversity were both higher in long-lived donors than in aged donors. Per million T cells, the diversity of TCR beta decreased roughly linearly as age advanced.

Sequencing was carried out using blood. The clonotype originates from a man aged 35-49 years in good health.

CDR3 amino acids: CASTPEEKQLSYNEQFF. The CDR3 DNA is TGTGCCAGCACCCCGGAAGAGAAACAACTATCCTACAATGAGCAGTTCTTC. The chain employs TRBV28 and TRBJ2-1; D gene uncertain. The CDR3 is 17 amino acids. The V and J ends lost 7 bases and 1 base respectively, with 20 bases between them. Per the germline V gene, CDR1 is MDHEN and CDR2 is SYDVKM.